In its sample, the clone carrying this T cell receptor (beta chain) was seen many times. Preparation of the TCRbeta library involved a method that used unique molecular identifiers. TCRdb independently ran MiXCR on the PCR reads; one entry per CDR3 protein. The repertoire consists of about 72,000 distinct CDR3 sequences, with just under 7.5% occurring once and the leading ten covering around 2.5%. This specimen comes from a study of T-cell reconstitution after alpha-beta-depleted transplantation in children. The germline V gene has CDR1 LGHNA and CDR2 YSLEER. V was cut by 0 bases and J by 2 bases, with 11 bases left in between. The CDR3 covers 15 residues.

The genes are TRBV4-3 and TRBJ2-7, with D unclear. This sample comprised PBMCs from the stem cell graft donor, obtained from the stem cell graft. The TCR comes from a human donor who donated a stem cell graft to a child with acute lymphoblastic leukemia. The CDR3: CASSQDDAETYEQYF. The CDR3, as DNA: TGCGCCAGCAGCCAAGATGACGCAGAGACCTACGAGCAGTACTTC.